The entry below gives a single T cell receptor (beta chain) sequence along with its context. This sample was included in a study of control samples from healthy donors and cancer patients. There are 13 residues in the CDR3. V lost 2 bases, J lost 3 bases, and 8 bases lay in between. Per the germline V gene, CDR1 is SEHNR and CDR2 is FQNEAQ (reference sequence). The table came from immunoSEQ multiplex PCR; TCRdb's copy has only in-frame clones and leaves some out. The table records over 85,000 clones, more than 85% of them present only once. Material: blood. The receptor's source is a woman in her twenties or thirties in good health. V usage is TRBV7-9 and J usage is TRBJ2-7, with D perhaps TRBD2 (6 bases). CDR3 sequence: CASSLTGGYEQYF. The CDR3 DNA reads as TGTGCCAGCAGCTTAACCGGGGGCTACGAGCAGTACTTC.